The present T cell receptor (beta chain) was sequenced within a study of Ad26.COV2.S vaccination and SARS-CoV-2 variants. Treatment reported: some 20 received Ad26.COV2.S at low or high dose, single or two shots; roughly five received placebo; per-sample allocation not given. Material that was analyzed had been drawn on day 63 after the first vaccine or placebo injection. The assay was immunoSEQ multiplex PCR, and TCRdb's table has in-frame clones only and misses some. In the table there are around 300,000 clones, around 89% of which are singletons. CDR1 is MNHEY and CDR2 is SVGAGI in the germline V gene. The germline V and J ends were trimmed by 0 bases and 5 bases, with 13 bases remaining between them. This CDR3 is built from 15 residues.

The TCR was taken from a person aged 18-65 years who received the Ad26.COV2.S COVID-19 vaccine or a placebo. This chain links TRBV6-5 with TRBJ1-2, with D possibly being TRBD1 (6 bases). This sample comprised peripheral blood, obtained in a trial of Ad26.COV2.S vaccine versus placebo. For the CDR3, the DNA is TGTGCCAGCAGTTACTCCACAGGGAGGATTTATGGCTACACCTTC. The encoded protein is CASSYSTGRIYGYTF.